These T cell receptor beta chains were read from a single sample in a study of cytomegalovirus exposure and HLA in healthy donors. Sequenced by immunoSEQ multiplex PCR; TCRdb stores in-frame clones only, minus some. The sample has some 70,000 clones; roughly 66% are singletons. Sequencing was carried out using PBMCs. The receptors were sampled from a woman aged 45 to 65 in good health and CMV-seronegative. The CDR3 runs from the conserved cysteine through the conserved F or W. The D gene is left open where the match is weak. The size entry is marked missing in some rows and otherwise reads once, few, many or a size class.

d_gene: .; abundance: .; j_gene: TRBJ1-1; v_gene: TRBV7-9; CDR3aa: CASSLAGDMNTEAFF; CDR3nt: TGTGCCAGCAGCTTAGCGGGGGACATGAACACTGAAGCTTTCTTT
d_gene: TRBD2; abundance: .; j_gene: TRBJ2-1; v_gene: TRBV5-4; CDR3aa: CASSSPLAGGRYNEQFF; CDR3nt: TGTGCCAGCAGCTCCCCCTTAGCGGGAGGGAGGTACAATGAGCAGTTCTTC
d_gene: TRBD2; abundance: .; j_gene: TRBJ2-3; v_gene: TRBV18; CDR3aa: CASSPARGSSDTQYF; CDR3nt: TGTGCCAGCTCACCAGCCCGCGGGAGTTCAGATACGCAGTATTTT
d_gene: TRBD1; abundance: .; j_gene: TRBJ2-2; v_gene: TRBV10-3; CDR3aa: CAISETGDRAGVPGELFF; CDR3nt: TGTGCCATCAGTGAGACCGGGGACAGGGCGGGGGTCCCCGGGGAGCTGTTTTTT
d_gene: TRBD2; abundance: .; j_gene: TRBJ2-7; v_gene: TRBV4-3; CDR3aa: CASSQDHRSSGDIYEQYF; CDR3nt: TGCGCCAGCAGCCAAGATCATCGGAGTAGCGGGGATATATACGAGCAGTACTTC
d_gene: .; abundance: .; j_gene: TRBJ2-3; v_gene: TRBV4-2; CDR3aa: CASSQATRSSSTDTQYF; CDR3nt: TGTGCCAGCAGCCAAGCAACCAGGTCCTCTAGCACAGATACGCAGTATTTT
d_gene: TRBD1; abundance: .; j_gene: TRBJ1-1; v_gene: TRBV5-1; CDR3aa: CASSWDSFSTEAFF; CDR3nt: TGCGCCAGCAGCTGGGACAGTTTCAGCACTGAAGCTTTCTTT
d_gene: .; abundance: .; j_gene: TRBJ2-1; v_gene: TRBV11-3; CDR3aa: CASSFGQGSYNEQFF; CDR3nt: TGTGCCAGCAGCTTCGGTCAGGGATCCTACAATGAGCAGTTCTTC
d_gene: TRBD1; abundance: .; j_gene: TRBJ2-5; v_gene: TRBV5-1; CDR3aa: CASSLEPGGQETQYF; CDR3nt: TGCGCCAGCAGCTTGGAACCAGGGGGCCAAGAGACCCAGTACTTC
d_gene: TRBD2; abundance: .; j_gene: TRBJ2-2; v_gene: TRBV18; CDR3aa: CASSPPSGRDTGELFF; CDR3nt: TGTGCCAGCTCACCCCCCAGCGGGAGGGACACCGGGGAGCTGTTTTTT
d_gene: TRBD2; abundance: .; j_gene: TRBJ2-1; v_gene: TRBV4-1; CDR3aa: CASSQGLSGRNSGEFF; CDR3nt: TGCGCCAGCAGCCAAGGGTTAAGCGGGAGGAACTCGGGGGAGTTCTTC
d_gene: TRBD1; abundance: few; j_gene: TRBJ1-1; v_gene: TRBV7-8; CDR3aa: CASSLDRVAEAFF; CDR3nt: TGTGCCAGCAGCCTCGACAGGGTCGCTGAAGCTTTCTTT
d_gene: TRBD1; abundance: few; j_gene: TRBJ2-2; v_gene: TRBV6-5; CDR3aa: CASRTGSNTGELFF; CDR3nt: TGTGCCAGCAGGACAGGGTCGAACACCGGGGAGCTGTTTTTT
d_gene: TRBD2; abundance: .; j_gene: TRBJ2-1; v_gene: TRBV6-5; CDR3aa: CASKVGSGSIEQFF; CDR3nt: TGTGCCAGCAAGGTTGGTAGCGGGAGTATTGAGCAGTTCTTC
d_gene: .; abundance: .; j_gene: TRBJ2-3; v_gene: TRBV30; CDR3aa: CAWSSYSSVGTDTQYF; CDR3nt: TGTGCCTGGAGTTCATACTCTAGCGTGGGCACAGATACGCAGTATTTT
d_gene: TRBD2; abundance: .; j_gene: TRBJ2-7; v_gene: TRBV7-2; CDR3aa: CASSLSGAGYGSYEQYF; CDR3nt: TGTGCCAGCAGCTTATCGGGAGCGGGATACGGCTCCTACGAGCAGTACTTC
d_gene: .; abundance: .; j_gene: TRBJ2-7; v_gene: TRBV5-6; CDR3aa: CASTNYYSYEQYF; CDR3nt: TGTGCCAGCACTAATTACTACTCCTACGAGCAGTACTTC
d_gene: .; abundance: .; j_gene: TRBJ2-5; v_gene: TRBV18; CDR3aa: CASSLQYQETQYF; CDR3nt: TGTGCCAGCTCACTGCAGTACCAAGAGACCCAGTACTTC
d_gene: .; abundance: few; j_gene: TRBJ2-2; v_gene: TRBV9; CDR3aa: CASSGRGVPGELFF; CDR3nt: TGTGCCAGCAGCGGGCGCGGGGTCCCCGGGGAGCTGTTTTTT
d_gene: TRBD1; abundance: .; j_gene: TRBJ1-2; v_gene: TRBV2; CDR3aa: CASSPDPGGGYGYTF; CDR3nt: TGTGCCAGCAGTCCTGACCCAGGGGGTGGTTATGGCTACACCTTC
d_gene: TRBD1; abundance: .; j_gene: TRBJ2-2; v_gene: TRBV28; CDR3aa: CATNSVQGAGIGELFF; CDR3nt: TGTGCCACCAATAGCGTCCAGGGGGCTGGAATCGGGGAGCTGTTTTTT
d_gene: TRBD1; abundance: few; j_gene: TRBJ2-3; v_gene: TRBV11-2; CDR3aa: CASSPRTGEDTQYF; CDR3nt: TGTGCCAGCAGCCCTCGGACAGGGGAAGATACGCAGTATTTT
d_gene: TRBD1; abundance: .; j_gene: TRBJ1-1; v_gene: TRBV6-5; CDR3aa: CASSLDRGGNTEAFF; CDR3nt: TGTGCCAGCAGTTTGGACAGGGGGGGGAACACTGAAGCTTTCTTT
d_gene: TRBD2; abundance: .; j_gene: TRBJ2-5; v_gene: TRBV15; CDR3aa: CATSRGLEETQYF; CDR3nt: TGTGCCACCAGCAGGGGACTAGAAGAGACCCAGTACTTC
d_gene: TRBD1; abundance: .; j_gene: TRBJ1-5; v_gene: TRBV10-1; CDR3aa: CASTWTGKKQPQHF; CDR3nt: TGCGCCAGCACCTGGACAGGGAAAAAACAGCCCCAGCATTTT
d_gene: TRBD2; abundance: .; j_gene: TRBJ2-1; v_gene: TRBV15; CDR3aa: CATSRGLAANYNEQFF; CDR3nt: TGTGCCACCAGCAGGGGCCTAGCGGCAAATTACAATGAGCAGTTCTTC
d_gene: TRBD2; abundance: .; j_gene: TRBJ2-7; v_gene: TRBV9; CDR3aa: CASSSYSGDSYEQYF; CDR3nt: TGTGCCAGCAGCTCCTATAGCGGGGACTCCTACGAGCAGTACTTC
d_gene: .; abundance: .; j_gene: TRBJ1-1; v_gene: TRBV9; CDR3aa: CASSVSTGMNTEAFF; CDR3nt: TGTGCCAGCAGCGTATCTACGGGGATGAACACTGAAGCTTTCTTT
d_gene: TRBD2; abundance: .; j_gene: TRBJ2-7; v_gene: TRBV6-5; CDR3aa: CASSYPQREGSYEQYF; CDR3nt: TGTGCCAGCAGTTACCCTCAGCGGGAGGGTTCCTACGAGCAGTACTTC
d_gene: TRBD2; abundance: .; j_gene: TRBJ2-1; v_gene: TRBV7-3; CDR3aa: CASSRTSDNEQFF; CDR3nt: TGTGCCAGCAGCAGAACTAGCGACAATGAGCAGTTCTTC
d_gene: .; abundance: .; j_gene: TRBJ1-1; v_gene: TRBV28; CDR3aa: CASIPPGSNFEAFF; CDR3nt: TGTGCCAGCATCCCCCCGGGGAGCAATTTTGAAGCTTTCTTT
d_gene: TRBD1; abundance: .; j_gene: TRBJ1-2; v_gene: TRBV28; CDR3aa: CASIRQGGYGYTF; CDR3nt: TGTGCCAGCATCAGACAGGGGGGTTATGGCTACACCTTC
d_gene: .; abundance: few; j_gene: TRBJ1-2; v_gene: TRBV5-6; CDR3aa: CASSPRSSGDYGYTF; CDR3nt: TGTGCCAGCAGCCCCAGGAGTTCAGGGGACTATGGCTACACCTTC
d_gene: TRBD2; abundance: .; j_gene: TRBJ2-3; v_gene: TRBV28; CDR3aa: CASTVSGGPTDTQYF; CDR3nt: TGTGCCAGTACCGTTTCGGGAGGGCCAACAGATACGCAGTATTTT
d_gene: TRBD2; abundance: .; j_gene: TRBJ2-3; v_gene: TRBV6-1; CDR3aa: CASSPLTGGTDTQYF; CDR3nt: TGTGCCAGCAGTCCCTTGACGGGAGGAACAGATACGCAGTATTTT
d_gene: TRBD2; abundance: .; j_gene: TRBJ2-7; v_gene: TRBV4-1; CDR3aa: CASRPTSGDTYEQYF; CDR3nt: TGCGCCAGCAGGCCGACTAGCGGGGACACCTACGAGCAGTACTTC
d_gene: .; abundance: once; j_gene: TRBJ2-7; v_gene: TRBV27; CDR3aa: CASSLKYSYSYEQYF; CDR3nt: TGTGCCAGCAGTTTAAAATACTCCTACTCCTACGAGCAGTACTTC
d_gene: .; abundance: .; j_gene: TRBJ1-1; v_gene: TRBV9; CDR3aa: CASSAGVVGTEAFF; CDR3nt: TGTGCCAGCAGCGCGGGTGTCGTTGGGACTGAAGCTTTCTTT